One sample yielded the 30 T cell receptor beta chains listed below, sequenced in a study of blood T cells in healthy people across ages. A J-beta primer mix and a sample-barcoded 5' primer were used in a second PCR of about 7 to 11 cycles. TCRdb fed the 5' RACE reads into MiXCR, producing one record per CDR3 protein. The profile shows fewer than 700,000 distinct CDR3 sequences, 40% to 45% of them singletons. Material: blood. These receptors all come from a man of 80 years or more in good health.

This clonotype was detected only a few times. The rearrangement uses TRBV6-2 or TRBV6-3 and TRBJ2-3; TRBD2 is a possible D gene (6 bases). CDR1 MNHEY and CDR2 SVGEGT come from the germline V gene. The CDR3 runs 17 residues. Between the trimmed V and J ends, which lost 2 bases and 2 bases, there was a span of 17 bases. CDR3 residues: CASSYVAGRIHTDTQYF. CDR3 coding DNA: TGTGCCAGCAGTTACGTTGCGGGGAGAATACACACAGATACGCAGTATTTT.

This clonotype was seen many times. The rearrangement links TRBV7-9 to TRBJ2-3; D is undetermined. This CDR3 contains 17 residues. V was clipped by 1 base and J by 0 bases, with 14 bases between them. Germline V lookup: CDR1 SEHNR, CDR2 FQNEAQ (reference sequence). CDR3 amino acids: CASSLGRSPASTDTQYF. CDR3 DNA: TGTGCCAGCAGCTTAGGCCGGAGTCCCGCTAGCACAGATACGCAGTATTTT.

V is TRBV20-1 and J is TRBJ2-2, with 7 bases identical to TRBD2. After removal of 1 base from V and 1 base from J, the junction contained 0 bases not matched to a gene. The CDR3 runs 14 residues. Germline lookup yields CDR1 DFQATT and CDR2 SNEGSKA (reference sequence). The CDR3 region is CSARAGGNTGELFF. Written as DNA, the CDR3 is TGCAGTGCTAGAGCGGGGGGGAACACCGGGGAGCTGTTTTTT.

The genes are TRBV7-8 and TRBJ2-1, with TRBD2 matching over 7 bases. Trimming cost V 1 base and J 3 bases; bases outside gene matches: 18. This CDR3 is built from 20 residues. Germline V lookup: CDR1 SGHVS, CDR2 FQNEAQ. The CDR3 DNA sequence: TGTGCCAGCAGCTTAGAGTATGGCGCGGGAGAGGGGTTTTTCTACAATGAGCAGTTCTTC. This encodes CASSLEYGAGEGFFYNEQFF.

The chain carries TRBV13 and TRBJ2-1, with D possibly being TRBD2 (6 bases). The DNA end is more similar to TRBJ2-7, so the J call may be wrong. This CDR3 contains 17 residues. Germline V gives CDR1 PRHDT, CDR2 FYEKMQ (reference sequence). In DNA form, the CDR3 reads TGTGCCAGCAGCTTAATAGTAAGAGGGAGGTCCTACAATGAGCAGTACTTC. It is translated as CASSLIVRGRSYNEQYF.

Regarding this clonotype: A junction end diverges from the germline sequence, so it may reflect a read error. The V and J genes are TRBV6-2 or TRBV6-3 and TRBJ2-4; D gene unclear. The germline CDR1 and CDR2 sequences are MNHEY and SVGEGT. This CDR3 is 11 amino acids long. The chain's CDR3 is CASSYGNIQYF. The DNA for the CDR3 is TGTGCCAGTAGTTACGGAAACATTCAGTACTTC.

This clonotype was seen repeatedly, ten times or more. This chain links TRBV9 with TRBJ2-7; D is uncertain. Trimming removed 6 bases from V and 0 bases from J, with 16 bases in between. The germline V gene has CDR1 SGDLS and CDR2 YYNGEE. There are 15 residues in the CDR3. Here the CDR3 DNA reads TGTGCCAGCACCTTCGACCTTACTTGCTCCTACGAGCAGTACTTC. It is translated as CASTFDLTCSYEQYF.

The CDR3: CASSQDPRADTQYF. The CDR3 coding sequence is TGCGCCAGCAGCCAAGATCCTAGGGCAGATACGCAGTATTTT. The chain uses TRBV4-3 and TRBJ2-3; D is uncertain. CDR1 and CDR2 (germline): LGHNA, YSLEER. Trimming stripped 0 bases from V and 4 bases from J, with 8 bases between. The CDR3 runs to 14 residues.

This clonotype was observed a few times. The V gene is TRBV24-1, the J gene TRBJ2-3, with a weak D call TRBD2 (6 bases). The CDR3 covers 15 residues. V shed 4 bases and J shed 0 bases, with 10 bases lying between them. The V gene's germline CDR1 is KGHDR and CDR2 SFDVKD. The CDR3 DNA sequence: TGTGCCACCAGTGACTCCGGGGGTAGCACAGATACGCAGTATTTT. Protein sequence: CATSDSGGSTDTQYF.

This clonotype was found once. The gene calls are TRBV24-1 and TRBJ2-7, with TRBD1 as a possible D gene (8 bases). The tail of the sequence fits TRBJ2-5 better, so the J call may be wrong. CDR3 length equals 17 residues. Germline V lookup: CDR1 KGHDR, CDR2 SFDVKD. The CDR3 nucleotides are TGTGCCACCAGTGATTTGGGACAGGGAGGGTTAGTAGAGACCCAGTACTTC. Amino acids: CATSDLGQGGLVETQYF.

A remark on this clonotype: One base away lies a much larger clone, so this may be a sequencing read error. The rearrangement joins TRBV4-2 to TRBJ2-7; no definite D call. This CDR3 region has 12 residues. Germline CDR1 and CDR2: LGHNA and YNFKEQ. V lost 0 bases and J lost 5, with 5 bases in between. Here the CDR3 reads CASSQDRDEQYF. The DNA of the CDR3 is TGTGCCAGCAGCCAAGATCGCGACGAGCAGTACTTC.

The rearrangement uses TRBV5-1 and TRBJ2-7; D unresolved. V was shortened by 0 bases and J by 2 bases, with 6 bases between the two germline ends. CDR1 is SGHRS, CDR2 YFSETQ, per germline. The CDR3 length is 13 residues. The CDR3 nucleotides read TGCGCCAGCAGCTTGGCTCAGACCTACGAGCAGTACTTC. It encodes CASSLAQTYEQYF.

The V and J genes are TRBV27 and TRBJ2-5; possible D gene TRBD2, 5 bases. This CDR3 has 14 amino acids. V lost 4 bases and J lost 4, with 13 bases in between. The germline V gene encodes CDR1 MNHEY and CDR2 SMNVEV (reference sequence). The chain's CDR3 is CASSSQLSGETQYF. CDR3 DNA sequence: TGTGCCAGCAGTTCACAGCTAAGCGGAGAGACCCAGTACTTC.

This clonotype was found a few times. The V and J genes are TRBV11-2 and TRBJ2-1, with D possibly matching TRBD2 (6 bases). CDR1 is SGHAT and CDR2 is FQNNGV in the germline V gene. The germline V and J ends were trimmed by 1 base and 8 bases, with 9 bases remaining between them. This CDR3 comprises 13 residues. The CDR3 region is CASSLGLEYEQFF. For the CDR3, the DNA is TGTGCCAGCAGCTTAGGACTAGAGTATGAGCAGTTCTTC.

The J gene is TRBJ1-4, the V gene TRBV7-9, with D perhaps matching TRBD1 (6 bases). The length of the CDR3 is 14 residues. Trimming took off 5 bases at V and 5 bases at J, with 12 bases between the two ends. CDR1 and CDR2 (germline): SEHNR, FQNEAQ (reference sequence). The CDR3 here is CASSRGGWNEKLFF. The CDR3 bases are TGTGCCAGCAGCCGGGGGGGCTGGAATGAAAAACTGTTTTTT.

The CDR3 spells CASRLGEKQETQYF. The CDR3 DNA follows: TGCGCCAGCAGGCTTGGAGAGAAACAAGAGACCCAGTACTTC. The rearrangement uses TRBV10-1 and TRBJ2-5; D uncertain. The CDR3 length is 14 residues. V was shortened by 6 bases and J by 2 bases, with 13 bases between the two germline ends. CDR1 and CDR2 from the germline V gene are WNHNN and SYGVQD (reference sequence).

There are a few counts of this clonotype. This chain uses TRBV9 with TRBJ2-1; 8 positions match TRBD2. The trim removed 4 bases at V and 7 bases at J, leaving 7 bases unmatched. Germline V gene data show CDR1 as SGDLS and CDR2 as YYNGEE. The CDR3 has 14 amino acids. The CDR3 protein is CASSPSGRWNEQFF. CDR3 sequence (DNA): TGTGCCAGCAGCCCTAGCGGGCGGTGGAATGAGCAGTTCTTC.

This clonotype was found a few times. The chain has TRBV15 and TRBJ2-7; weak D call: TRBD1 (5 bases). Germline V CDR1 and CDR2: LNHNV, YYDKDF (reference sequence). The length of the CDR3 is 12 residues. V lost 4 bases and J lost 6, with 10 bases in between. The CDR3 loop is CATSTIRGEQYF. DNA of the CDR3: TGTGCCACCAGCACCATAAGGGGCGAGCAGTACTTC.

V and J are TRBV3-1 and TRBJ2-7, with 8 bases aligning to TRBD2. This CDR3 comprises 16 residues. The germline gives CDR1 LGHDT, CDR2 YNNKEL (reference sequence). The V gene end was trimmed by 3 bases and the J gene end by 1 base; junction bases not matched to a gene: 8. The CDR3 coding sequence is TGTGCCAGCAGCCACGCCGGGACTAGTAAATCCTACGAGCAGTACTTC. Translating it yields CASSHAGTSKSYEQYF.

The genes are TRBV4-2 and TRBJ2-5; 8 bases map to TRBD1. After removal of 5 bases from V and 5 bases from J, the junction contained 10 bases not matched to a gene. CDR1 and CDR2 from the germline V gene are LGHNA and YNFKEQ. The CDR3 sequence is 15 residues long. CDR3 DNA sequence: TGTGCCAGCAGCAGACGGACAGGGAAGGTGGAGACCCAGTACTTC. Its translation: CASSRRTGKVETQYF.

The CDR3 loop is CASSLGEGRGFTYEQYF. In DNA form, the CDR3 reads TGTGCCAGCAGCTTAGGGGAAGGCAGAGGATTTACCTACGAGCAGTACTTC. The chain joins TRBV7-2 to TRBJ2-7; D ambiguous. Looked up from germline, CDR1 is SGHTA and CDR2 is FQGNSA. The CDR3 totals 17 residues. Trimming took off 1 base at V and 2 bases at J, with 18 bases between the two ends.

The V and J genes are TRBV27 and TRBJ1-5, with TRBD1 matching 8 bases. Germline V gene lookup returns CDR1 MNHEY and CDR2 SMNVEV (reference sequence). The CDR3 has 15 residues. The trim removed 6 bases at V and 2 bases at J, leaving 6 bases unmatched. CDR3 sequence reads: CASSSQGAGNQPQHF. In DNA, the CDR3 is TGTGCCAGCAGCTCCCAGGGGGCAGGCAATCAGCCCCAGCATTTT.

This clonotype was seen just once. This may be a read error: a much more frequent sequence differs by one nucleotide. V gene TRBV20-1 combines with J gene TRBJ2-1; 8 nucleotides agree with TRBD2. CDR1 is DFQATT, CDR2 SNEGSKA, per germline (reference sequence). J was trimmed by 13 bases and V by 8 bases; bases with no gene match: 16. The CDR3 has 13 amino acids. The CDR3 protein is CSQIGGDGETQFF. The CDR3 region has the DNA TGCAGTCAAATCGGGGGGGATGGAGAGACCCAGTTCTTC.

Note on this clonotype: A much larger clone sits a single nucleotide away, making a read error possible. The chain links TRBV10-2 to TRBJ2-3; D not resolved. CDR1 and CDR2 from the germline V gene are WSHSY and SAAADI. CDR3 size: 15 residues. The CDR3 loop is CPSTLGNLLTDTQYF. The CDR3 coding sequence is TGCCCCAGCACGTTGGGCAACCTCCTCACAGATACGCAGTATTTT.

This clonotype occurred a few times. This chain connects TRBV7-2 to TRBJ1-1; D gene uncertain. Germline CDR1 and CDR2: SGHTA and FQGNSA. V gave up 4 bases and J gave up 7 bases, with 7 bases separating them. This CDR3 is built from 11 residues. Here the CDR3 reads CASSSRSEAFF. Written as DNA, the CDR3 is TGTGCCAGCAGCTCGCGAAGTGAAGCTTTCTTT.

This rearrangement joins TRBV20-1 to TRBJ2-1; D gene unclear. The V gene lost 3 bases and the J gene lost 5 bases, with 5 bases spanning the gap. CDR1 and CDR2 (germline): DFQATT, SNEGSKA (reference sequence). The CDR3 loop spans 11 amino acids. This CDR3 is CSARGHNEQFF. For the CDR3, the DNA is TGCAGTGCTAGGGGCCACAATGAGCAGTTCTTC.

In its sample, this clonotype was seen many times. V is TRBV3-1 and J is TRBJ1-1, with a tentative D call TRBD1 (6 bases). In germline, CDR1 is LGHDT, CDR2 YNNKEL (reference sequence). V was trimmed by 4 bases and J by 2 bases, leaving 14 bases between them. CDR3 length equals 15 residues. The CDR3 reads CASSRGQTGNTEAFF. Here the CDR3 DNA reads TGTGCCAGCAGCCGGGGGCAGACCGGCAACACTGAAGCTTTCTTT.

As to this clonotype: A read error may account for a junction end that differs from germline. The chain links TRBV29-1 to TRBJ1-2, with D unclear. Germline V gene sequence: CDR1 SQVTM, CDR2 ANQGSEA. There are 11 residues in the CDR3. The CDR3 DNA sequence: TGCAGCATTGAAGTAGTCTATGGCTACACCTTC. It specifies CSIEVVYGYTF.

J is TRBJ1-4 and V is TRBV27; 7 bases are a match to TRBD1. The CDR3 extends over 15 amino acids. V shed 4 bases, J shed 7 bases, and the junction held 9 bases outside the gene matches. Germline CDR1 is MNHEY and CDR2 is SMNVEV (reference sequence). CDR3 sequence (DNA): TGTGCCAGCAGTTCGAACAGGGGATCGGGTGAAAAACTGTTTTTT. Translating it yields CASSSNRGSGEKLFF.

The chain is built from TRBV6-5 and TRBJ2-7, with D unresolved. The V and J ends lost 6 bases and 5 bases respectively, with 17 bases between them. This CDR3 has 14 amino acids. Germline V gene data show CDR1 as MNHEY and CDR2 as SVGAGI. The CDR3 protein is CASRTTAGENEQYF. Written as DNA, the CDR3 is TGTGCCAGCAGAACCACAGCAGGCGAGAACGAGCAGTACTTC.